This T cell receptor beta chain is from a study of CD8 T cells in ankylosing spondylitis. Findings and limits, study-wide: Researchers reportedly found disease-linked clones significantly enriched in matched ankylosing spondylitis synovial fluid. Characteristic, it appeared, of ankylosing spondylitis blood was a TCR beta motif of about eight highly homologous variants.

V was cut by 6 bases and J by 3 bases, with 12 bases left in between. The CDR3 contains 14 residues. In germline, CDR1 is LNHNV, CDR2 YYDKDF (reference sequence). About this clonotype itself: The antigen remains unidentified.

Quantitative 5'-RACE was performed with molecular barcodes, and it yielded the TCR beta libraries. One entry per CDR3 protein results from TCRdb running MiXCR on the 5' RACE reads. Among roughly 700,000 distinct CDR3 sequences, around 19% were seen once, and the ten largest hold 15% to 20%. The specimen was blood, either unsorted or a sorted T cell fraction (not recorded which). The receptor comes from a male donor with ankylosing spondylitis. The chain uses TRBV15 and TRBJ1-3, with D maybe TRBD1 (5 bases). The CDR3 loop reads CATRSRVGGNTIYF. DNA for the CDR3: TGTGCCACCAGATCCAGGGTGGGTGGAAACACCATATATTTT.